Below, 16 T cell receptor beta chains from the same sample are listed, as sequenced in a study of T-cell memory formation after mild COVID-19. TCRdb re-called the 5' RACE reads with MiXCR, one entry per CDR3 protein. The data hold under 300,000 distinct CDR3 sequences, with around 10% observed a single time. Sequenced input: PBMCs or a T cell subset sorted from them (not recorded which). The receptors here all came from a man between 18 and 29 years old who had mild COVID-19 (a few samples of this study predate the infection). Cell type and time point are not known.

This clonotype was seen only a few times. This chain links TRBV4-2 with TRBJ2-2, with TRBD2 as a possible D gene (6 bases). Trimming removed 0 bases from V and 7 bases from J, with 18 bases in between. The CDR3 has 17 residues. Per the germline V gene, CDR1 is LGHNA and CDR2 is YNFKEQ. DNA for the CDR3: TGTGCCAGCAGCCAAGATAAGACGGGGGTACGGGTCGGGGAGCTGTTTTTT. Translated, it gives CASSQDKTGVRVGELFF.

This clonotype was seen a few times. The chain has TRBV7-9 and TRBJ1-2, with 8 bases that match TRBD1. In germline, CDR1 is SEHNR, CDR2 FQNEAQ (reference sequence). With 0 bases clipped from V and 7 bases from J, the junction kept 7 bases outside the gene matches. CDR3 length: 15 residues. This CDR3 is CASSLALRGTGGYTF. The CDR3 DNA reads TGTGCCAGCAGCTTAGCGCTAAGAGGGACAGGTGGCTACACCTTC.

This clonotype has a handful of counts. The chain recombines TRBV2 with TRBJ1-2, with D hard to call. There are 14 residues in the CDR3. Looked up from germline, CDR1 is SNHLY and CDR2 is FYNNEI. The V gene lost 6 bases and the J gene lost 3 bases, with 14 bases spanning the gap. The CDR3 bases are TGTGCCAGCAGGGGTTCGTGGGCGGACTATGGCTACACCTTC. It translates to CASRGSWADYGYTF.

At least ten counts were recorded for this clonotype. This chain connects TRBV27 to TRBJ2-3; tentatively, D is TRBD2 (6 bases). This CDR3 has 13 residues. Trimming left V 10 bases short and J 2 bases short, with 13 bases between. CDR1 is MNHEY, CDR2 SMNVEV, per germline (reference sequence). CDR3 loop: CATAGRNTDTQYF. The CDR3 region has the DNA TGTGCCACCGCGGGGAGAAACACAGATACGCAGTATTTT.

This clonotype was recorded many times. The V gene is TRBV20-1, the J gene TRBJ2-7; D not resolved. Per the germline V gene, CDR1 is DFQATT and CDR2 is SNEGSKA (reference sequence). V lost 3 bases and J 3 bases, leaving 18 bases between the germline ends. This CDR3 region has 15 residues. The DNA of the CDR3 is TGCAGTGCTAGGGAAGGGCGCGGCTCCTACTACGAGCAGTACTTC. Protein product: CSAREGRGSYYEQYF.

This chain connects TRBV11-2 to TRBJ2-1; TRBD2 aligns across 10 bases. The germline V gene encodes CDR1 SGHAT and CDR2 FQNNGV. Trimming took 5 bases from V and 9 from J; bases not matched to a gene: 10. The CDR3 is 15 amino acids. CDR3 amino acids: CASSPIERGGGEQFF. Written as DNA, the CDR3 is TGTGCCAGCAGCCCTATTGAGCGGGGGGGCGGTGAGCAGTTCTTC. Together with reference TRBV11-2 and TRBJ2-1, the CDR3 gives the full variable domain: EAGVAQSPRYKIIEKRQSVAFWCNPISGHATLYWYQQILGQGPKLLIQFQNNGVVDDSQLPKDRFSAERLKGVDSTLKIQPAKLEDSAVYLCASSPIERGGGEQFFGPGTRLTVL.

V usage is TRBV15 and J usage is TRBJ2-7, with D unresolved. Trimming stripped 1 base from V and 3 bases from J, with 7 bases between. Germline CDR1 and CDR2: LNHNV and YYDKDF (reference sequence). The CDR3 has 13 amino acids. The CDR3 DNA follows: TGTGCCACCAGCAGAGTTGGAGTCTACGAGCAGTACTTC. Translating gives CATSRVGVYEQYF.

The chain carries TRBV7-9 and TRBJ2-3; 9 bases fit TRBD1. This CDR3 spans 15 amino acids. The trim removed 5 bases at V and 5 bases at J, leaving 8 bases unmatched. Germline loops: CDR1 SEHNR, CDR2 FQNEAQ (reference sequence). The CDR3 sequence: CASSPAGTGIDTQYF. The CDR3 DNA reads as TGTGCCAGCAGCCCAGCTGGGACAGGGATAGATACGCAGTATTTT.

At least ten counts were recorded for this clonotype. This chain links TRBV7-9 with TRBJ2-5, with TRBD1 as a possible D gene (5 bases). CDR1 is SEHNR and CDR2 is FQNEAQ in the germline V gene (reference sequence). V was trimmed by 5 bases and J by 6 bases, leaving 16 bases between them. The CDR3 spans 14 residues. Here the CDR3 reads CASSPGMGAQTQYF. CDR3 DNA sequence: TGTGCCAGCAGCCCAGGGATGGGCGCGCAGACCCAGTACTTC. The whole variable domain, filled in from reference TRBV7-9 and TRBJ2-5, reads DTGVSQNPRHKITKRGQNVTFRCDPISEHNRLYWYRQTLGQGPEFLTYFQNEAQLEKSRLLSDRFSAERPKGSFSTLEIQRTEQGDSAMYLCASSPGMGAQTQYFGPGTRLLVL.

This chain links TRBV15 with TRBJ2-3; maybe TRBD2 (6 bases). There are 16 residues in the CDR3. CDR1 and CDR2 from the germline V gene are LNHNV and YYDKDF (reference sequence). V was pared by 4 bases and J by 0 bases, with 14 bases between. CDR3 region: CATSKLAATSTDTQYF. Written as DNA, the CDR3 is TGTGCCACCAGCAAGTTAGCGGCCACTAGCACAGATACGCAGTATTTT.

In its sample, this clonotype was seen a few times. The rearrangement joins TRBV7-6 to TRBJ2-7; TRBD2 is a possible D gene (6 bases). The CDR3 extends over 14 amino acids. Between the trimmed V and J ends, which lost 2 bases and 2 bases, there was a span of 10 bases. Germline assignment: CDR1 SGHVS and CDR2 FNYEAQ. Here the CDR3 reads CASSLKEGTYEQYF. The CDR3 DNA reads as TGTGCCAGCAGCTTAAAGGAGGGAACCTACGAGCAGTACTTC.

The chain links TRBV27 to TRBJ1-2, with 8 bases that match TRBD1. The CDR3 has 13 residues. Germline V gives CDR1 MNHEY, CDR2 SMNVEV (reference sequence). V lost 6 bases to trimming and J lost 7 bases; unmatched junction nucleotides: 7. For the CDR3, the DNA is TGTGCCAGCAGATCCACAGGGGGTCTTGGCTACACCTTC. Translating it yields CASRSTGGLGYTF.

The chain recombines TRBV18 with TRBJ1-6; 9 bases are shared with TRBD1. The CDR3 sequence is 17 residues long. V shed 3 bases and J 7 bases; nucleotides not matched to a gene: 10. The germline gives CDR1 KGHSH, CDR2 LQKENI. CDR3 in DNA: TGTGCCAGCTCACCGGGACAGGGCATGGTCCGGAATTCACCCCTCCACTTT. The encoded protein is CASSPGQGMVRNSPLHF.

This clonotype was found a few times. This rearrangement joins TRBV7-2 to TRBJ2-1; D is uncertain. The CDR3 covers 12 residues. Trimming took 4 bases from V and 13 from J, leaving 14 bases between them. In germline, CDR1 is SGHTA, CDR2 FQGNSA. CDR3 bases: TGTGCCAGCAGCTCCGATAGGTCAGGCCAGTTCTTC. Translating gives CASSSDRSGQFF.

The chain uses TRBV13 and TRBJ2-4; 7 positions agree with TRBD1. This CDR3 is 15 amino acids long. Trimming at V came to 3 bases and at J to 6 bases, leaving 8 bases not matched to a gene. Germline V CDR1 and CDR2: PRHDT, FYEKMQ (reference sequence). The chain's CDR3 is CASSFQGGRLNIQYF. In DNA, the CDR3 is TGTGCCAGCAGCTTTCAAGGGGGCAGGTTAAACATTCAGTACTTC.

This clonotype occurred many times. V gene TRBV7-8 combines with J gene TRBJ2-3; D gene unclear. CDR3 size: 12 residues. The germline V gene encodes CDR1 SGHVS and CDR2 FQNEAQ. V lost 5 bases to trimming and J lost 5 bases, with 8 bases between them. CDR3: CASSPLRDTQYF. In DNA form, the CDR3 reads TGTGCCAGCAGCCCGTTAAGAGATACGCAGTATTTT.